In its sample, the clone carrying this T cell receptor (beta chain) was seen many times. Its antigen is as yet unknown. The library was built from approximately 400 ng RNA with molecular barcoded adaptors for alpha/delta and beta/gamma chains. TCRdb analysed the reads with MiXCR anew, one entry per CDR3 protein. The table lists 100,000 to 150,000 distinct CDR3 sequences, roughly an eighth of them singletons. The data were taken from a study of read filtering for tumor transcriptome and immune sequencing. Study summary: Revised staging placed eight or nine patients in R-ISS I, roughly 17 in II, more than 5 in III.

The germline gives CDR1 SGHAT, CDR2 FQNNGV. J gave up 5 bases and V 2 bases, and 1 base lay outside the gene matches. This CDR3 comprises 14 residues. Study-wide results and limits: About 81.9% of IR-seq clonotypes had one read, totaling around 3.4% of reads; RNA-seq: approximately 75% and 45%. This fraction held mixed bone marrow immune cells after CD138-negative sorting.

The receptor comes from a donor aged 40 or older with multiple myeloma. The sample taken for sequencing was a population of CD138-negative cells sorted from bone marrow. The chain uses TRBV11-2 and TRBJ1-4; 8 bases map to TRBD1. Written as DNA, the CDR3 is TGTGCCAGCAGCTTAACAGGGGGAAATGAAAAACTGTTTTTT. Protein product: CASSLTGGNEKLFF.